What follows are 6 T cell receptor beta chains derived from one specimen sequenced in a study of regulatory T cells in long-lasting Graves disease. Assembly of TCR beta libraries relied on iRepertoire HTBI primers together with Arm-PCR of CDR3 regions. TCRdb re-derived calls from the multiplex PCR reads in MiXCR, one entry per CDR3 protein. The data contain under 450,000 distinct CDR3 sequences, about a quarter of them singletons. Time point indicated: persistent/refractory GD, antithyroid drugs over 5 years with positive TRAb. Construction of the TCR library relied on RNA isolated from PBMCs. The sample here was peripheral blood mononuclear cells (PBMCs), taken when the disease was refractory, from a patient treated with antithyroid drugs. These TCRs come from a female donor with Graves disease.

CDR3 DNA: TGTGCCAGCAGATCGGGCCAAGTGCCGGAAAAACTGTTTTTT. This gives the protein CASRSGQVPEKLFF. The genes are TRBV3-1 and TRBJ1-4; the D is unclear. The ends were cut back, 6 bases at V and 8 bases at J, with 16 bases in the middle. From germline, CDR1 is LGHDT and CDR2 YNNKEL (reference sequence). The CDR3 runs to 14 residues.

As regards this clonotype: A much larger clone differs by one base, so this may be a read error. CDR3 DNA sequence: TGTGCCGGCAGCTCCATGGGGACAGCAGACAAAAACATTCAGTACTTC. Translating gives CAGSSMGTADKNIQYF. V gene TRBV2 combines with J gene TRBJ2-4, with TRBD1 matching 7 bases. CDR1 is SNHLY, CDR2 FYNNEI, per germline. The CDR3 has 16 residues.

The chain joins TRBV7-9 to TRBJ1-2; TRBD1 agrees at 9 bases. The V and J ends lost 5 bases and 4 bases, in that order; junction bases with no gene match: 8. The germline gives CDR1 SEHNR, CDR2 FQNEAQ (reference sequence). This CDR3 is built from 15 residues. The DNA of the CDR3 is TGTGCCAGCAGCGGCCAGGACAGGGGATCCTATGGCTACACCTTC. Translated, it gives CASSGQDRGSYGYTF.

V gene TRBV30 combines with J gene TRBJ2-1; 8 nucleotides agree with TRBD1. Unmatched junction bases numbered 2, after V lost 7 bases and J lost 3 bases. The CDR3 has 12 residues. CDR1 and CDR2 (germline): GTSNPN, SVGIG (reference sequence). CDR3 in amino acids: CALDRVYNEQFF. CDR3 DNA: TGTGCCTTGGACAGGGTCTACAATGAGCAGTTCTTC.

A few counts support this clonotype. The genes are TRBV10-3 and TRBJ1-6, with 7 bases fitting TRBD1. V shed 2 bases and J 5 bases; nucleotides not matched to a gene: 0. The CDR3 is 14 residues long. Germline V gene lookup returns CDR1 ENHRY and CDR2 SYGVKD. The CDR3 sequence is CAISETGDNSPLHF. CDR3 nucleotides: TGTGCCATCAGTGAGACAGGGGATAATTCACCCCTCCACTTT.

Concerning this clonotype itself: A much larger clonotype is one base distant, so this may be a read error. J is TRBJ1-2 and V is TRBV15; 8 bases align to TRBD1. The CDR3 consists of 15 residues. Per germline, CDR1 LNHNV and CDR2 YYDKDF (reference sequence). Unmatched junction bases numbered 14, after V lost 10 bases and J lost 4 bases. In DNA, the CDR3 is TGTGCCAGCAGTCCTGTCAGGGGGCGCGTCTATGGCTACACCTTC. Its protein product is CASSPVRGRVYGYTF.